What follows are 26 T cell receptor beta chains derived from one specimen sequenced in a study of identical twins. From the 5' RACE reads, TCRdb called clonotypes with MiXCR, one entry per CDR3 protein. Here the sample spans 460,000 or so distinct CDR3 sequences, 14% being singletons. Separately, the same data were catalogued under a study of yellow fever vaccine responses in identical twins.

Sample: CD4+ T cells sorted from blood. The receptors derive from a woman younger than 30 in good health.

The V and J genes are TRBV3-1 and TRBJ1-1; D gene ambiguous. V lost 4 bases, J lost 3 bases, and 12 bases lay in between. The CDR3 contains 14 residues. In germline, CDR1 is LGHDT, CDR2 YNNKEL (reference sequence). The CDR3 DNA is TGTGCCAGCAGCCTAGGGAGCGCGTACACTGAAGCTTTCTTT. The encoded protein is CASSLGSAYTEAFF.

There are a few counts of this clonotype. The gene calls are TRBV7-9 and TRBJ2-6; 7 bases map to TRBD2. Per the germline V gene, CDR1 is SEHNR and CDR2 is FQNEAQ (reference sequence). Trimming took 5 bases from V and 2 from J; bases not matched to a gene: 3. CDR3 size: 15 residues. CDR3: CASSPGGAGANVLTF. In nucleotides, the CDR3 is TGTGCCAGCAGCCCTGGGGGGGCTGGGGCCAACGTCCTGACTTTC.

This clonotype has a handful of counts. The V gene is TRBV19, the J gene TRBJ2-7; possible D gene TRBD2, 5 bases. Germline CDR1 is LNHDA and CDR2 is SQIVND (reference sequence). The germline V and J ends were trimmed by 4 bases and 4 bases, with 14 bases remaining between them. The length of the CDR3 is 14 residues. CDR3 coding DNA: TGTGCCAGTAGTAAGGCGGTGAGGGATTACGAGCAGTACTTC. Protein: CASSKAVRDYEQYF.

This clonotype turned up a few times. The genes are TRBV7-9 and TRBJ2-3; a possible D gene is TRBD1 (6 bases). There are 14 residues in the CDR3. V was trimmed by 5 bases and J by 6 bases, leaving 15 bases between them. Germline V gene data show CDR1 as SEHNR and CDR2 as FQNEAQ (reference sequence). This CDR3 is CASSPTDSLDTQYF. The CDR3, as DNA: TGTGCCAGCAGCCCTACGGACAGTCTGGATACGCAGTATTTT.

This rearrangement joins TRBV3-1 to TRBJ2-1; 9 bases agree with TRBD2. CDR3 length equals 15 residues. From germline, CDR1 is LGHDT and CDR2 YNNKEL (reference sequence). Trimming at V came to 4 bases and at J to 9 bases, leaving 10 bases not matched to a gene. CDR3: CASSLGSGSKGEQFF. CDR3 DNA sequence: TGTGCCAGCAGCCTCGGTAGCGGGAGCAAGGGTGAGCAGTTCTTC.

This clonotype was counted between two and nine times. The V call is TRBV7-3, the J call TRBJ2-7; 8 bases match TRBD1. Trimming at V came to 6 bases and at J to 2 bases, leaving 9 bases not matched to a gene. The CDR3 spans 15 residues. Germline V gene sequence: CDR1 SGHTA, CDR2 FQGTGA. Here the CDR3 reads CASSLDRAPTYEQYF. CDR3 bases: TGTGCCAGCAGTTTGGACAGGGCCCCCACCTACGAGCAGTACTTC. Based on the CDR3 plus reference TRBV7-3 and TRBJ2-7, the full variable domain is GAGVSQTPSNKVTEKGKYVELRCDPISGHTALYWYRQSLGQGPEFLIYFQGTGAADDSGLPNDRFFAVRPEGSVSTLKIQRTERGDSAVYLCASSLDRAPTYEQYFGPGTRLTVT.

The rearrangement links TRBV12-3 or TRBV12-4 to TRBJ1-6, with D possibly being TRBD1 (5 bases). The CDR3 contains 12 residues. V was trimmed by 5 bases and J by 15 bases, leaving 14 bases between them. CDR3 protein: CASSTTVGVLHF. DNA for the CDR3: TGTGCCAGCAGTACCACGGTGGGGGTCCTCCACTTT.

V gene TRBV18 combines with J gene TRBJ2-3; 11 bases match TRBD1. J lost 5 bases, V lost 4 bases, and 11 bases had no gene match. The CDR3 is 17 amino acids. Per germline, CDR1 KGHSH and CDR2 LQKENI. The CDR3 DNA sequence: TGTGCCAGCTCACGAAGACCCGGGACAGGGGGAGTAGATACGCAGTATTTT. This translates into CASSRRPGTGGVDTQYF.

This rearrangement joins TRBV7-2 to TRBJ2-7; D may be TRBD1 or TRBD2 (6 bases each). The V and J ends lost 10 bases and 1 base respectively, with 14 bases between them. CDR1 and CDR2 (germline): SGHTA, FQGNSA. This CDR3 comprises 13 residues. The CDR3 nucleotides are TGTGCCACCCGCAGGGGAGGATCCTACGAGCAGTACTTC. It specifies CATRRGGSYEQYF.

This clonotype was seen a handful of times. The rearrangement links TRBV28 to TRBJ2-3; 7 nucleotides line up with TRBD2. The trim removed 3 bases at V and 2 bases at J, leaving 5 bases unmatched. From germline, CDR1 is MDHEN and CDR2 SYDVKM. This CDR3 has 15 residues. In DNA, the CDR3 is TGTGCCAGCAGTTTGCGGCGGGGGTCCACAGATACGCAGTATTTT. Its protein is CASSLRRGSTDTQYF.

The chain carries TRBV12-3 or TRBV12-4 and TRBJ1-3; TRBD1 might be the D (5 bases). V lost 3 bases, J lost 4 bases, and 10 bases lay in between. The CDR3 length is 14 residues. CDR3 nucleotides: TGTGCCAGCAGTTTCGGGGACCCCGGAAACACCATATATTTT. Residues: CASSFGDPGNTIYF.

In its sample, this clonotype was seen a few times. The V and J genes are TRBV5-6 and TRBJ2-2, with D possibly matching TRBD1 (5 bases). In germline, CDR1 is SGHDT, CDR2 YYEEEE. With 5 bases removed from V and 0 bases from J, the gap between germline ends came to 17 bases. The CDR3 contains 17 residues. The CDR3 here is CASRAGIRYSNTGELFF. CDR3 nucleotides: TGTGCCAGCAGGGCAGGGATCAGGTATTCGAACACCGGGGAGCTGTTTTTT.

This clonotype occurred a few times. The gene calls are TRBV12-3 or TRBV12-4 and TRBJ1-2, with TRBD1 matching 7 bases. CDR3 length: 13 residues. The trim removed 6 bases at V and 4 bases at J, leaving 5 bases unmatched. The CDR3 spells CASSRQGGYGYTF. In nucleotides, the CDR3 is TGTGCCAGCAGCCGACAGGGAGGCTATGGCTACACCTTC.

The gene calls are TRBV9 and TRBJ2-7; D might be TRBD1 (6 bases). The germline V gene has CDR1 SGDLS and CDR2 YYNGEE. Trimming pared 3 bases from V and 2 bases from J, leaving 12 bases between. This CDR3 comprises 14 residues. CDR3 loop: CASSAGEWAYEQYF. CDR3 bases: TGTGCCAGCAGCGCAGGGGAATGGGCCTACGAGCAGTACTTC.

The chain combines TRBV20-1 with TRBJ2-5, with 8 bases aligning to TRBD1. Germline CDR1 is DFQATT and CDR2 is SNEGSKA (reference sequence). Trimming removed 3 bases from V and 5 bases from J; junction bases left unmatched: 5. This CDR3 is built from 13 residues. This chain's CDR3 is CSARGQVGETQYF. The DNA for the CDR3 is TGCAGTGCTAGGGGACAGGTCGGGGAGACCCAGTACTTC.

For this clonotype: One base away lies a much larger clone, so this may be a sequencing read error. The CDR3 DNA reads as TGTGCCATCAGTTACGGGACAGGGGACACAGATACGCAGTATTTT. It yields the protein CAISYGTGDTDTQYF. This chain links TRBV10-3 with TRBJ2-3; the match to TRBD1 covers 10 bases. CDR1 and CDR2 (germline): ENHRY, SYGVKD. Trimming removed 5 bases from V and 2 bases from J; junction bases left unmatched: 4. The CDR3 totals 15 residues.

This chain joins TRBV7-2 and TRBJ2-1; TRBD1 matches at 8 bases. The CDR3 length is 14 residues. Germline loops: CDR1 SGHTA, CDR2 FQGNSA. The V and J ends lost 6 bases and 6 bases, in that order; junction bases with no gene match: 7. This CDR3 is CASRLPGQGNEQFF. The DNA for the CDR3 is TGTGCCAGCAGACTCCCAGGACAGGGCAATGAGCAGTTCTTC.

This clonotype was seen only a few times. The rearrangement links TRBV6-1 to TRBJ1-5; TRBD1 matches 9 bases. Germline values: CDR1 MNHNS, CDR2 SASEGT. This CDR3 has 16 amino acids. V shed 7 bases and J 1 base; nucleotides not matched to a gene: 8. Written as DNA, the CDR3 is TGTGCCAGCACCAGGAGACAGGGGGAGAGCAATCAGCCCCAGCATTTT. It encodes CASTRRQGESNQPQHF.

The V and J genes are TRBV20-1 and TRBJ2-6, with D unclear. CDR1 is DFQATT, CDR2 SNEGSKA, per germline (reference sequence). The CDR3 has 13 residues. V was shortened by 3 bases and J by 4 bases, with 7 bases between the two germline ends. The CDR3 coding sequence is TGCAGTGCTAGCCGTCCCGGGGCCAACGTCCTGACTTTC. Its protein is CSASRPGANVLTF.

The rearrangement links TRBV30 to TRBJ1-2, with D tentatively TRBD1 (6 bases). The germline V gene encodes CDR1 GTSNPN and CDR2 SVGIG (reference sequence). CDR3 size: 13 residues. With 1 base removed from V and 7 bases from J, the gap between germline ends came to 13 bases. The CDR3 nucleotides are TGTGCCTGGAGTGCTCGGGTAGGGGGTGGCTACACCTTC. Its translation: CAWSARVGGGYTF.

This clonotype was seen a handful of times. The V call is TRBV10-3, the J call TRBJ2-4; the D is unclear. CDR3 length equals 15 residues. The V gene's germline CDR1 is ENHRY and CDR2 SYGVKD. V was clipped by 2 bases and J by 2 bases, with 10 bases between them. CDR3 amino acids: CAISEQLSSKNIQYF. The CDR3 nucleotides are TGTGCCATCAGTGAGCAGCTCTCGTCCAAAAACATTCAGTACTTC.

This clonotype has just a few counts. The chain links TRBV12-3 or TRBV12-4 to TRBJ2-5; 14 bases fit TRBD2. Trimming removed 7 bases from V and 1 base from J; junction bases left unmatched: 8. CDR3 length: 17 amino acids. Here the CDR3 reads CASTRGGLAGAQETQYF. In DNA form, the CDR3 reads TGTGCCAGCACCCGGGGGGGACTAGCGGGAGCCCAAGAGACCCAGTACTTC.

V gene TRBV11-2 combines with J gene TRBJ2-7; D gene unclear. This CDR3 is built from 18 residues. Germline-derived CDR1 and CDR2 are SGHAT and FQNNGV. V lost 3 bases, J lost 2 bases, and 23 bases lay in between. As DNA, the CDR3 is TGTGCCAGCAGCTTCTACGGGTCGGGCACTGCCTACCCCTACGAGCAGTACTTC. Translating gives CASSFYGSGTAYPYEQYF.

This clonotype was counted only a few times. The chain combines TRBV3-1 with TRBJ2-7; D may match TRBD1 or TRBD2 (6 bases each). The V and J ends lost 3 bases and 5 bases respectively, with 11 bases between them. CDR3 size: 13 residues. Germline CDR1 reads LGHDT; CDR2 reads YNNKEL (reference sequence). As DNA, the CDR3 is TGTGCCAGCAGCCACGGGGGCGTGAACGAGCAGTACTTC. It encodes CASSHGGVNEQYF.

This clonotype appeared a few times. The chain employs TRBV20-1 and TRBJ2-7, with TRBD1 matching 9 bases. This CDR3 is 15 amino acids long. The germline CDR1 and CDR2 sequences are DFQATT and SNEGSKA (reference sequence). V gave up 5 bases and J gave up 0 bases; unmatched junction bases: 8. CDR3 in DNA: TGCAGTGCTTCTGGGGACAGGGCTACCTCCTACGAGCAGTACTTC. It encodes CSASGDRATSYEQYF.

The gene calls are TRBV7-9 and TRBJ2-1; perhaps TRBD1 as D (7 bases). CDR1 SEHNR and CDR2 FQNEAQ come from the germline V gene (reference sequence). The germline V and J ends were trimmed by 2 bases and 6 bases, with 11 bases remaining between them. CDR3 length: 14 residues. The CDR3 loop is CASSLQGGSNEQFF. CDR3 nucleotide sequence: TGTGCCAGCAGCTTACAGGGGGGATCCAATGAGCAGTTCTTC.